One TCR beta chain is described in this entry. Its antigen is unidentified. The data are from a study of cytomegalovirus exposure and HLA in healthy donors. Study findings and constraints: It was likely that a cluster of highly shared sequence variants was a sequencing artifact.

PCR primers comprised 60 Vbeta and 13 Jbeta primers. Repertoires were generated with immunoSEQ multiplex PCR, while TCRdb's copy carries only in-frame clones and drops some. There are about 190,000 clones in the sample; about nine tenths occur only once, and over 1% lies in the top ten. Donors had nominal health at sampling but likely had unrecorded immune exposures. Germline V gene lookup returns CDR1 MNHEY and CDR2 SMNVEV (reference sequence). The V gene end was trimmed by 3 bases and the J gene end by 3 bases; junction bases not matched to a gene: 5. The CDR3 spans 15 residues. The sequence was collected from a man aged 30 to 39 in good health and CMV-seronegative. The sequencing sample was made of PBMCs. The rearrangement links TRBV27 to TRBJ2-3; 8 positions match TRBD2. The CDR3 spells CASSFQSGRTDTQYF. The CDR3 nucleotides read TGTGCCAGCAGTTTTCAGAGCGGGAGAACAGATACGCAGTATTTT.